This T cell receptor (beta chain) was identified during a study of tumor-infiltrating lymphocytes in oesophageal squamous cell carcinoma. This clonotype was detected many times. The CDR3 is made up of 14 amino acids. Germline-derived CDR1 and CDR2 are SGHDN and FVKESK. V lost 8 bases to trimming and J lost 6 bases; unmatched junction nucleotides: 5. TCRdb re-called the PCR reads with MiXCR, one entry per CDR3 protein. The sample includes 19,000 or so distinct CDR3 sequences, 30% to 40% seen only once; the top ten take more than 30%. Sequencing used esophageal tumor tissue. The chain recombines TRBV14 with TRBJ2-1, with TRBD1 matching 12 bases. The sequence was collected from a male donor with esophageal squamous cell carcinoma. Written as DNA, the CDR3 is TGTGCCAGCTCGGGACAGGGGGCGCCCAATGAGCAGTTCTTC. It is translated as CASSGQGAPNEQFF.